This record concerns one TCR beta chain sequence. The antigen is undetermined. The data belong to a study of cytomegalovirus exposure and HLA in healthy donors. Findings of the study overall: Accounts indicate the classifier identified cytomegalovirus status with strong specificity and sensitivity. A link between a missense DCLRE1C variant and TCR beta V- and J-gene trimming emerged from a later analysis. Highly shared variants forming one cluster were likely a sequencing artifact.

The PCR contained 60 Vbeta and 13 Jbeta primers. Sequencing was performed with immunoSEQ multiplex PCR; in TCRdb, only in-frame clones are kept and a portion is missing. The data show about 150,000 clones, around 82% seen once. The germline CDR1 and CDR2 sequences are MNHNS and SASEGT. The length of the CDR3 is 17 residues. Trimming left V 4 bases short and J 0 bases short, with 16 bases between. Input material: PBMCs. The rearrangement uses TRBV6-1 and TRBJ1-3; possibly TRBD1 for D (6 bases). This receptor was identified in a woman aged 40 to 49 in good health and CMV-seropositive. The CDR3 spells CASSGSRGPNSGNTIYF. The CDR3 DNA sequence: TGTGCCAGCAGTGGCTCCAGGGGCCCTAACTCTGGAAACACCATATATTTT.